This TCR beta chain was captured by sequencing in a study of T cell clonality in common variable immunodeficiency. Study conclusions and caveats: TCRbeta clonality was increased in CVID versus healthy controls.

Ten or more counts support this clone. Its antigen is currently unknown. The read comes to an end 3 residues before the CDR3 does, leaving the germline J gene to fill in the end. Clones were sequenced by immunoSEQ multiplex PCR, and TCRdb holds only the in-frame ones, with some missing. Listed for the sample are some 54,000 clones, none seen a single time. Germline trimming cut 5 bases from V and 2 bases from J; bases unmatched to any gene: 3. Germline CDR1 SGHRS, CDR2 YFSETQ. The CDR3 runs 13 residues. This sequence originates from a person aged 18 to 70 in good health. The sample was peripheral blood mononuclear cells. This chain links TRBV5-1 with TRBJ1-1, with 7 nucleotides matching TRBD1. The CDR3 bases that were read are TGCGCCAGCAGGACAGGGATAAACACTGAA. Protein sequence: CASRTGINTE. The whole CDR3 sequence reads CASRTGINTEAFF.